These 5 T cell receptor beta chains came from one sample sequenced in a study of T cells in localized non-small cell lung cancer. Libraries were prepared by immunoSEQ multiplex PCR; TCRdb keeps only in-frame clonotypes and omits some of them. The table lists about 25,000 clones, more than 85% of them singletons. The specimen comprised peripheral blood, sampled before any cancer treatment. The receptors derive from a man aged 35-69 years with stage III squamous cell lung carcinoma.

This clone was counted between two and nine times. In nucleotides, the CDR3 is TGTGCCAGCTCTCGTATCCCTCGCACAGATACGCAGTATTTT. It specifies CASSRIPRTDTQYF. The chain links TRBV27 to TRBJ2-3; the D is unclear. The CDR3 runs 14 residues. Looked up from germline, CDR1 is MNHEY and CDR2 is SMNVEV (reference sequence). Trimming cost V 8 bases and J 1 base, with 13 bases left between them.

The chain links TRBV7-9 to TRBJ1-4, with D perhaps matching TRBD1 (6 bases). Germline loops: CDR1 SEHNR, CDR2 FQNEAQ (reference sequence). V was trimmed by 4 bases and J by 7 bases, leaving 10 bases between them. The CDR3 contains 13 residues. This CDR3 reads CASSYRESEKLFF. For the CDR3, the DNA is TGTGCCAGCAGCTACAGGGAAAGTGAAAAACTGTTTTTT.

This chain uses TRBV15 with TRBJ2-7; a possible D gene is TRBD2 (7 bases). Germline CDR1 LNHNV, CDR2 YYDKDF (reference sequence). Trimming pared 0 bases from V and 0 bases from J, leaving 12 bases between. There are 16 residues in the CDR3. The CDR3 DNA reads TGTGCCACCAGCAGAGAAGGGGGGGTCAGCTCCTACGAGCAGTACTTC. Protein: CATSREGGVSSYEQYF.

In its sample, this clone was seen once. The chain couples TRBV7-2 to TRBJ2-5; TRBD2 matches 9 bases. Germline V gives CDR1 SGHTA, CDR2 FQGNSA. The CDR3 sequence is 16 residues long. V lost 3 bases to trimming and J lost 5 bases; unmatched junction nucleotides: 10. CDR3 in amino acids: CASSFRSGRIGETQYF. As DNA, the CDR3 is TGTGCCAGCAGCTTTAGGAGCGGGAGGATCGGGGAGACCCAGTACTTC.

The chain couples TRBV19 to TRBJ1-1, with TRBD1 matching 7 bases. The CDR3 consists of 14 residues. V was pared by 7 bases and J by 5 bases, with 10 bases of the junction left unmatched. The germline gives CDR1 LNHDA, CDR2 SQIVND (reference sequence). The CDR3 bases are TGTGCCAGTACCACGGTAGGGGGCGGGACTGAAGCTTTCTTT. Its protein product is CASTTVGGGTEAFF.